This T cell receptor (beta chain) stems from a study of tumor and adjacent non-tumor tissue in lung cancer. Study-level background: Patients comprised over 9 adenocarcinoma, 2 squamous cell carcinoma and 1 small cell lung cancer. Points from the study as a whole: In normal lung, the top 100 clones were significantly more dominant than in tumor.

TCRbeta libraries were built with three rounds of nested PCR, modified from ARM-PCR. From the multiplex PCR reads, TCRdb called clonotypes with MiXCR, one entry per CDR3 protein. The sample contains roughly 76,000 distinct CDR3 sequences, around 65% of which appear only once. CDR3 length: 15 residues. CDR1 is WSHSY and CDR2 is SAAADI in the germline V gene. This sample's RNA came from whole unsorted tissue. For this clonotype: Its antigen is undetermined. The junction departs from the called germline gene at one end, perhaps through a read error.

The rearrangement uses TRBV10-2 and TRBJ1-1, with no clear D. The sequenced sample was lung tumor tissue. The source of this sequence is a woman aged 70-85 years with non-small cell lung cancer. The CDR3 DNA is TGCGCCAACAGTGAGTGGAGCACTCCGAACACTGAAGCTCTCTTT. Translated: CANSEWSTPNTEALF.